This passage covers 21 T cell receptor beta chains from one sample sequenced in a study of cytomegalovirus exposure and HLA in healthy donors. The PCR used 60 Vbeta and 13 Jbeta primers. The protocol was immunoSEQ multiplex PCR, while the TCRdb copy is restricted to in-frame clones and leaves out a portion. The profile shows about 140,000 clones, under 90% of them singletons. Input material: PBMCs. All receptors come from a male donor in good health and CMV-seronegative.

CDR3 residues: CASSLAIAAGADTQYF. In nucleotides, the CDR3 is TGTGCCAGCAGCTTAGCGATCGCAGCGGGAGCAGATACGCAGTATTTT. The chain links TRBV7-9 to TRBJ2-3; 8 bases agree with TRBD2. V lost 0 bases and J lost 4; bases outside the gene matches: 6. This CDR3 spans 16 amino acids. Germline V lookup: CDR1 SEHNR, CDR2 FQNEAQ (reference sequence).

The V and J genes are TRBV29-1 and TRBJ2-3; 7 positions agree with TRBD2. With V trimmed by 6 bases and J by 2 bases, 5 bases remained unmatched. Germline V CDR1 and CDR2: SQVTM, ANQGSEA. The CDR3 is 13 residues long. CDR3 protein: CSVAGTDTDTQYF. The DNA for the CDR3 is TGCAGCGTAGCGGGGACCGACACAGATACGCAGTATTTT.

The J gene is TRBJ1-3, the V gene TRBV5-5, with D maybe TRBD1 (5 bases). CDR1 SGHKS and CDR2 YYEKEE come from the germline V gene (reference sequence). Trimming pared 9 bases from V and 3 bases from J, leaving 13 bases between. CDR3 length equals 13 residues. The CDR3 spells CATDDRFGNTIYF. DNA for the CDR3: TGTGCCACCGACGACAGATTTGGAAACACCATATATTTT. The full variable domain, with the rest looked up from reference TRBV5-5 and TRBJ1-3, is DAGVTQSPTHLIKTRGQQVTLRCSPISGHKSVSWYQQVLGQGPQFIFQYYEKEERGRGNFPDRFSARQFPNYSSELNVNALLLGDSALYLCATDDRFGNTIYFGEGSWLTVV.

This chain uses TRBV29-1 with TRBJ1-4; the D is unclear. Trimming took off 3 bases at V and 8 bases at J, with 13 bases between the two ends. Germline CDR1 is SQVTM and CDR2 is ANQGSEA. This CDR3 contains 13 residues. Written as DNA, the CDR3 is TGCAGCGTTGATAGGCTGGGCCGGGAAAAACTGTTTTTT. It is translated as CSVDRLGREKLFF. Based on the CDR3 plus reference TRBV29-1 and TRBJ1-4, the full variable domain is SAVISQKPSRDICQRGTSLTIQCQVDSQVTMMFWYRQQPGQSLTLIATANQGSEATYESGFVIDKFPISRPNLTFSTLTVSNMSPEDSSIYLCSVDRLGREKLFFGSGTQLSVL.

The gene calls are TRBV10-3 and TRBJ2-1; the match to TRBD2 covers 11 bases. The junction had 5 bases not matched to a gene; V was cut back by 6 bases and J by 4 bases. Germline CDR1 reads ENHRY; CDR2 reads SYGVKD. CDR3 length: 15 residues. The CDR3 reads CAISELAGVYNEQFF. CDR3 in DNA: TGTGCCATCAGCGAACTAGCGGGAGTATACAATGAGCAGTTCTTC.

This clone was seen more than once but under ten times. The V and J genes are TRBV6-5 and TRBJ1-1; TRBD1 agrees at 8 bases. The germline V gene encodes CDR1 MNHEY and CDR2 SVGAGI. CDR3 length: 15 residues. V lost 4 bases and J lost 0; bases outside the gene matches: 4. The CDR3 nucleotides read TGTGCCAGCAGTTCTGGGACAGGTCTGAACACTGAAGCTTTCTTT. It translates to CASSSGTGLNTEAFF.

V usage is TRBV6-1 and J usage is TRBJ1-5; D not resolved. CDR3 length: 14 amino acids. Germline loops: CDR1 MNHNS, CDR2 SASEGT. The ends were cut back, 1 base at V and 5 bases at J, with 9 bases in the middle. The CDR3 here is CASSEVMGHQPQHF. The CDR3 DNA reads TGTGCCAGCAGTGAAGTGATGGGCCATCAGCCCCAGCATTTT.

The J gene is TRBJ2-1, the V gene TRBV6-5; 14 positions agree with TRBD2. The CDR3 extends over 16 amino acids. V trimming: 2 bases; J trimming: 8 bases; junction bases outside the gene matches: 5. CDR1 is MNHEY, CDR2 SVGAGI, per germline. The CDR3 protein is CASSYGTSGSQYEQFF. The CDR3 bases are TGTGCCAGCAGTTACGGGACTAGCGGGAGTCAATATGAGCAGTTCTTC.

The V gene is TRBV5-1, the J gene TRBJ1-2; weak D call: TRBD1 (6 bases). Germline V gives CDR1 SGHRS, CDR2 YFSETQ. This CDR3 region has 13 residues. Trimming pared 6 bases from V and 8 bases from J, leaving 17 bases between. The CDR3 loop reads CASTVGSGDGYTF. CDR3 coding DNA: TGCGCCAGCACCGTCGGATCAGGGGACGGCTACACCTTC.

This clone occurred once. The sample carries other DNA sequences with the same CDR3. V and J are TRBV2 and TRBJ2-1; 13 bases fit TRBD2. After removal of 8 bases from V and 2 bases from J, the junction contained 0 bases not matched to a gene. The CDR3 consists of 14 residues. CDR1 and CDR2 from the germline V gene are SNHLY and FYNNEI. The chain's CDR3 is CASGLAGAYNEQFF. CDR3 sequence (DNA): TGTGCCAGCGGACTAGCGGGAGCCTACAATGAGCAGTTCTTC. The full variable domain, with the rest looked up from reference TRBV2 and TRBJ2-1, is EPEVTQTPSHQVTQMGQEVILRCVPISNHLYFYWYRQILGQKVEFLVSFYNNEISEKSEIFDDQFSVERPDGSNFTLKIRSTKLEDSAMYFCASGLAGAYNEQFFGPGTRLTVL.

This chain uses TRBV18 with TRBJ1-1; 7 bases align to TRBD1. V gave up 0 bases and J gave up 4 bases; unmatched junction bases: 5. This CDR3 has 15 residues. The V gene's germline CDR1 is KGHSH and CDR2 LQKENI. The CDR3 DNA reads TGTGCCAGCTCACCACCTAACAGGGGCACCACTGAAGCTTTCTTT. It specifies CASSPPNRGTTEAFF.

The chain recombines TRBV28 with TRBJ2-2, with no clear D. This CDR3 is 14 amino acids long. The germline V gene has CDR1 MDHEN and CDR2 SYDVKM. Trimming shortened V by 5 bases and J by 6 bases, and 13 bases separated the two germline ends. CDR3 DNA sequence: TGTGCCAGCAGTCGCGTTCTCGGTTCCGGGGAGCTGTTTTTT. Protein: CASSRVLGSGELFF.

The chain joins TRBV27 to TRBJ2-2; tentative D call: TRBD2 (6 bases). Germline values: CDR1 MNHEY, CDR2 SMNVEV (reference sequence). Trimming removed 3 bases from V and 5 bases from J, with 10 bases in between. CDR3 length: 14 amino acids. CDR3 sequence reads: CASSLVGGTGELFF. The CDR3 DNA reads as TGTGCCAGCAGTTTGGTGGGAGGTACCGGGGAGCTGTTTTTT.

The chain employs TRBV4-3 and TRBJ2-7, with a possible D match to TRBD1 (5 bases). V lost 6 bases and J lost 0, with 15 bases in between. The CDR3 contains 15 residues. In germline, CDR1 is LGHNA, CDR2 YSLEER. Here the CDR3 DNA reads TGCGCCAGCAGGGAGACAGATAGCAGCTCCTACGAGCAGTACTTC. Protein sequence: CASRETDSSSYEQYF.

There are a few counts of this clone. V usage is TRBV2 and J usage is TRBJ2-3; D is undetermined. The ends were cut back, 5 bases at V and 6 bases at J, with 9 bases in the middle. The CDR3 is 12 residues long. Germline V gene lookup returns CDR1 SNHLY and CDR2 FYNNEI. CDR3 sequence reads: CASSMRHDTQYF. The CDR3 DNA is TGTGCCAGCAGTATGCGTCATGATACGCAGTATTTT.

This chain connects TRBV4-3 to TRBJ2-5; TRBD1 aligns across 8 bases. The CDR3 totals 15 residues. V gave up 1 base and J gave up 0 bases; unmatched junction bases: 1. Germline loops: CDR1 LGHNA, CDR2 YSLEER. The CDR3 DNA reads TGCGCCAGCAGCCAAGGGACAGGGAACCAAGAGACCCAGTACTTC. Amino acids: CASSQGTGNQETQYF.

This clone has more than one count but fewer than ten. The CDR3 DNA is TGCGCCAGCAGCCCAATAGCGGGGCCGGCCTACGAGCAGTACTTC. Its protein product is CASSPIAGPAYEQYF. V gene TRBV4-3 combines with J gene TRBJ2-7; 8 nucleotides match TRBD2. CDR3 size: 15 residues. Unmatched junction bases numbered 7, after V lost 4 bases and J lost 2 bases. Germline-derived CDR1 and CDR2 are LGHNA and YSLEER.

The rearrangement uses TRBV21-1 and TRBJ2-3; the tabulated D call, TRBD2, remains unverified against the DNA. TRBV21-1 is a pseudogene. This CDR3 is built from 18 residues. The CDR3 DNA follows: TGTGCCAGCAGCAATACCCCTGGACTAGCGGGAGCCGTAGATACGCAGTATTTT. Amino acids: CASSNTPGLAGAVDTQYF.

The chain carries TRBV27 and TRBJ2-3, with TRBD2 matching over 9 bases. This CDR3 region has 14 residues. After removal of 4 bases from V and 4 bases from J, the junction contained 3 bases not matched to a gene. The germline V gene encodes CDR1 MNHEY and CDR2 SMNVEV (reference sequence). For the CDR3, the DNA is TGTGCCAGCAGTTCAGGACTAGCGCCAGATACGCAGTATTTT. Translating it yields CASSSGLAPDTQYF.

This clone was observed a few times. The chain couples TRBV6-5 to TRBJ1-3; 9 nucleotides line up with TRBD1. The CDR3 length is 14 residues. Losses at the gene ends were 7 bases for V and 7 bases for J; bases not matched to a gene: 8. The germline V gene encodes CDR1 MNHEY and CDR2 SVGAGI. The CDR3: CASNTGQGFNTIYF. The DNA of the CDR3 is TGTGCCAGCAACACGGGACAGGGATTCAACACCATATATTTT.

This rearrangement joins TRBV6-6 to TRBJ2-1; 12 nucleotides agree with TRBD2. The CDR3 sequence is 16 residues long. From germline, CDR1 is MNHNY and CDR2 SVGAGI (reference sequence). The ends lost 8 bases at V and 8 bases at J; junction bases unmatched: 13. The CDR3 here is CASFSLTSGRRDEQFF. The CDR3 region has the DNA TGTGCCAGCTTCAGTTTGACTAGCGGGAGAAGAGATGAGCAGTTCTTC.